The TCR beta chain described here comes from a study of cytomegalovirus exposure and HLA in healthy donors (dated by TCRdb to 2016 to 2017). Background for the entire study: In an earlier analysis of several hundred of the donors, about 270 Gb of sequence data and 90 million to 120 million unique TCR beta sequences from 150 million to 200 million T cells were reported. The T cell repertoires of 666 subjects were profiled by immunosequencing and related to cytomegalovirus serostatus. An earlier analysis of some 500 of the donors used high-throughput TCR beta sequencing to judge whether each TCR beta V gene segment behaved as functional or pseudogenic. Of the 398 genotyped donors, roughly 80% fell in the genetic ancestry cluster associated with self-reported Caucasian donors. Around 330 gigabases of sequencing data and roughly 81 million unique TCR sequences made up an early release that covered some 640 HLA-typed donors. Both class I and class II loci were covered by HLA typing, at four-digit resolution. The study aimed to test whether cataloging public T cell receptors could reveal signatures of past pathogen exposure. Every repertoire in the discovery cohort had been generated on one and the same sequencing platform. The number of typed donors differed by locus: about 620-630 for A, B, C, DRB1 and DQB1; approximately 540 for DQA1; approximately 600 for DPA1; and 400 to 480 for DPB1. Donor age, sex, ethnicity and CMV serostatus were compiled alongside the repertoire data. Rather than drawing on any new phenotypic data, the later analysis identified candidate immune exposures from TCR beta sequences and the way those sequences occurred across donors. High-throughput TCR immunosequencing, statistical association of individual TCRs with disease status, and machine learning were combined to predict cytomegalovirus infection status. A later analysis re-analyzed previously published TCR beta repertoires from several hundred donors and added high-resolution HLA genotyping to study TCR occurrence patterns. A later genetic analysis used genome-wide SNP genotypes for about 65% of the 666 donors, treating that subset as a discovery cohort. Among some 410 genotyped donors of the cohort, an average of around 240,000 unique TCR beta nucleotide sequences were sequenced per donor, around 18% of them non-productive. A separate validation cohort of approximately 130 different subjects was used in addition to the roughly 700-subject first cohort. About five DR-DQ haplotypes were treated as single units for association and clustering because of strong linkage in the cohort. Beyond this particular receptor, the publication reports: When HLA alleles, especially DR and DQ, strongly co-occurred, attributing TCR associations to individual alleles was difficult. It was suggested by the authors that the approach could potentially be generalized to other disease states and immunological phenotypes. While some public TCRs were present in many individuals, most TCR sequences turned up only very rarely across donors. The presence/absence analyses assumed that sequencing depth was roughly uniform across donors, and that assumption may not be true. CMV serostatus was the only immune exposure information available for the cohort. The classifier was reported to diagnose cytomegalovirus status with high specificity and sensitivity in both the original and validation cohorts. A further reported finding was that TCR beta sequences accurately predicted the HLA-A and HLA-B alleles for most subjects in the first cohort. Some IMGT-functional V segments, including TRBV6-2 and TRBV6-3, could not be distinguished by the 87-base-pair reads and were therefore excluded. In a later analysis, 16,951 TCR beta sequences were associated with specific HLA alleles at a false discovery rate of 0.05. A later analysis found that HLA-associated TCR beta chains were more clonally expanded and had lower generation probabilities than equally common non-associated chains. Several of the top co-occurrence clusters appeared to be linked to parvovirus B19, influenza, CMV and Epstein-Barr virus, according to a later analysis. The study gave a list of around 170 TCR beta chains associated with cytomegalovirus. The sequencing pipeline was judged likely to have produced a cluster of highly shared sequence variants as a technical artifact. In vitro tests confirmed that a few of the cytomegalovirus-associated TCR beta chains recognize cytomegalovirus antigens. This cohort had only TCR beta chains sequenced, and the lack of alpha or paired-chain data limited which features could be detected. Because HLA typing was unavailable for some donors at each locus, only the typed subset was used in association tests. An earlier analysis of around 540 of the donors showed that most TCR beta V segments appeared in productive rearrangements either about 87% or about 30% of the time, which broadly matched IMGT annotations. In a later analysis, most CMV-associated TCR beta chains were found to appear HLA-restricted, with HLA associations seemingly driven largely by CMV exposure. A later analysis found that TCR association rates varied across HLA loci, with DRB1 alleles showing the most associated TCRs and HLA-C alleles the fewest. Linkage disequilibrium might explain the correlated functional status among segregating V segments, but an unknown experimental factor could not be ruled out. According to a later genetic analysis, donors in an Asian-associated ancestry cluster had fewer N-insertions in productive TCRs than the approximately 670-donor mean. An association between a missense DCLRE1C variant and V-gene and J-gene trimming of TCR beta chains was found in a later genetic analysis and replicated in an independent cohort. Because counts were too low, fewer than 20 rarely observed V segments, including chromosome 9 orphons, were excluded from the earlier analysis of several hundred of the donors.

CDR1 and CDR2, per the germline V gene, are SGHTA and FQGNSA. The CDR3, cysteine through phenylalanine, is 17 amino acids long. This entry keeps only the CDR3 DNA: 51 bases, framed from base 1. Trimming accounts for 5 bases at V and 7 bases at J, while the number of junction bases matched to no gene is 11. The cohort consisted of fewer than 700 healthy bone marrow donors. All cohort members were sampled while nominally healthy, although unrecorded immune exposures were likely present. Of the 670 or so cohort members, about 290 had a positive CMV serostatus and about 350 had a negative one, while no CMV serostatus was recorded for the donor. A peripheral blood sample was provided by each donor, and peripheral blood mononuclear cells were used for TCR beta sequencing. Genomic DNA extraction from the blood cell samples was performed with the Qiagen DNeasy Blood Extraction Kit. Libraries came from the immunoSEQ multiplex PCR assay. The multiplex PCR relied on a mix of 60 forward primers for TCR Vbeta segments and 13 reverse primers for TCR Jbeta segments. A multiplex PCR assay on genomic DNA amplified the CDR3 region of rearranged TCR beta genes. The amplified TCR beta libraries were sequenced on the Illumina HiSeq System as 87-base-pair reads. The published analysis was carried out like this. In a later analysis, roughly 80 million unique TCR beta chains were counted across the 500 to 700 repertoires, and approximately 11 million of these chains were shared by at least two donors. A nearest-neighbor algorithm error-corrected the raw reads and collapsed the reads into unique sequences, merging closely related sequences to remove PCR and sequencing errors. To assign V, D and J gene segments, CDR3 sequences were aligned to IMGT reference sequences. For a sequence to be retained, a match of at least six nucleotides was required to both a V gene segment and a J gene segment. Rearrangements were called productive when the CDR3 lacked stop codons and stayed in frame with V and J; all others were non-productive. CDR3 was defined according to IMGT convention as the region running from the second conserved V-encoded cysteine to the conserved J-encoded phenylalanine. In an earlier analysis of approximately 590 of the donors, sequences lacking an unambiguous match to a single V gene segment were excluded. In an earlier analysis of roughly 600 of the donors, a V segment was called functional when productive rearrangements were above 56.7%, and segregating when the standard deviation between donors exceeded 5%. A statistical classification framework was built to diagnose cytomegalovirus status from the catalog of TCR beta chain sequences. V and J gene assignment, in a later analysis, came from comparing TCR nucleotide sequences with IMGT/GENE-DB human TR gene sequences. In a later analysis, CDR3 sequences and most-parsimonious VDJ recombination scenarios were assigned using the TCRdist pipeline. In a later analysis, each TCR beta chain was defined by its CDR3 amino acid sequence together with its V-gene family, and reads without a unique V-gene family were excluded. A later analysis removed 592 highly shared, low-generation-probability nucleotide sequences to deal with suspected cross-contamination and a sequencing artifact. In a later analysis, a clonal expansion index was calculated for each public chain from normalized within-repertoire ranks of inferred template counts. In a later analysis, generation probabilities were computed with a VDJ recombination model fitted to out-of-frame rearrangements, and the resulting probabilities were checked against IGoR. A later analysis scored TCR-TCR, TCR-HLA and TCR-CMV co-occurrence with hypergeometric tests, applying a repertoire-size bias correction to TCR pairs. In a later analysis, false discovery rates were estimated by permuting HLA or CMV assignments 20 times. In a later analysis, co-occurring TCRs were grouped using DBSCAN, and TCRdist sequence similarity was added for clustering within HLA-allele-positive subsets. For co-occurrence clustering, repertoires with fewer than 30,000 or more than 120,000 public chains were excluded, along with a handful of repertoires with anomalous nucleotide sharing. What TCRdb holds here is the immuneACCESS table cut down to in-frame rearrangements. Part of the clones is not present; checked against another copy, under half of the missing clones reflect an unresolved V gene, and the others are unexplained. V and J calls and clone size are those listed in that table; D and trimming were worked out from the DNA. Here the sample has 90,000 to 150,000 clones; about 70% occur a single time. The ten most abundant clones make up 2% to 2.5% of the sample.

For this clone: There is no known antigen for this receptor. Base qualities are not at hand, and no much larger clone is one base apart.

This clonotype was obtained from a human donor in good health. Sequenced input: PBMCs. Recombination connected TRBV7-2 to TRBJ1-6, with 10 bases matching TRBD1. The DNA is TGTGCCAGCAGCCCCCCGATTTGGACAGGGGGGAATTCACCCCTCCACTTT. Its protein reads: CASSPPIWTGGNSPLHF.